This record concerns one T cell receptor (beta chain) sequence. Source study methods: By means of reference gene primer amplification, nucleated cell counts were estimated. The assay was immunoSEQ multiplex PCR, and TCRdb's table has in-frame clones only and misses some. V and J calls and clone size come straight from that table; D and trimming were deduced from the DNA. The sample shows over 40,000 clones, roughly 88% of them seen only once. The sample is drawn from a study of blood T cell repertoires in COVID-19. This CDR3 region has 13 residues. V was clipped by 8 bases and J by 2 bases, with 11 bases between them.

The sequencing sample was made of peripheral blood. This clonotype originated in a human donor in a cohort sampled during active COVID-19. This chain uses TRBV12-3 or TRBV12-4 with TRBJ2-3; D is possibly TRBD2 (6 bases). The chain's CDR3 is CASQDYPTDTQYF. In nucleotides, the CDR3 is TGTGCCAGCCAGGACTACCCCACAGATACGCAGTATTTT.